This entry lists 27 T cell receptor beta chains sequenced from one sample in a study of blood T cell repertoires in COVID-19. Libraries were prepared by immunoSEQ multiplex PCR; TCRdb keeps only in-frame clonotypes and omits some of them. This table holds 200,000 to 250,000 clones, about 85% found once. The sequenced sample consisted of PBMCs or T cells enriched from blood (not recorded which). The receptors derive from a man aged 40-50 years who had recovered from COVID-19.

V and J are TRBV7-8 and TRBJ2-7; 12 nucleotides align to TRBD1. The CDR3 covers 18 residues. J gave up 2 bases and V 2 bases, and 10 bases lay outside the gene matches. Germline values: CDR1 SGHVS, CDR2 FQNEAQ. CDR3 protein: CASSLTSGQGANPYEQYF. CDR3 DNA sequence: TGTGCCAGCAGCTTAACATCGGGACAGGGGGCGAACCCCTACGAGCAGTACTTC.

The count of this clone is one. The chain joins TRBV19 to TRBJ1-2; 10 nucleotides agree with TRBD1. From germline, CDR1 is LNHDA and CDR2 SQIVND (reference sequence). V dropped 10 bases and J dropped 4; count of bases not matched to a gene: 9. The CDR3 extends over 14 amino acids. This CDR3 is CATGTGDGAYGYTF. CDR3 sequence (DNA): TGTGCCACCGGGACAGGGGATGGAGCCTATGGCTACACCTTC.

This clone was observed once. The chain uses TRBV13 and TRBJ2-2, with D maybe TRBD1 (7 bases). The germline V gene encodes CDR1 PRHDT and CDR2 FYEKMQ (reference sequence). CDR3 length: 16 residues. V shed 5 bases and J shed 6 bases, with 19 bases lying between them. The CDR3 nucleotides are TGTGCCAGCAGCGCTCACAGGGGAGGTTTGGCCGGGGAGCTGTTTTTT. As protein: CASSAHRGGLAGELFF.

The rearrangement joins TRBV5-4 to TRBJ1-2; D gene unclear. The V end lost 1 base, the J end lost 0 bases, and 4 bases lay between the germline ends. CDR1 SGHNT and CDR2 YYREEE come from the germline V gene (reference sequence). This CDR3 is 13 amino acids long. CDR3: CASSLPTNYGYTF. CDR3 coding DNA: TGTGCCAGCAGCTTGCCAACTAACTATGGCTACACCTTC.

The chain combines TRBV29-1 with TRBJ1-2; TRBD1 agrees at 8 bases. The trim removed 6 bases at V and 8 bases at J, leaving 8 bases unmatched. Germline CDR1 and CDR2: SQVTM and ANQGSEA. This CDR3 is built from 12 residues. The CDR3 nucleotides read TGCAGCGTAAAAGCGACAGGGGAAGGCTACACCTTC. This codes for CSVKATGEGYTF. The variable domain in full, with the rest retrieved from reference TRBV29-1 and TRBJ1-2, is SAVISQKPSRDICQRGTSLTIQCQVDSQVTMMFWYRQQPGQSLTLIATANQGSEATYESGFVIDKFPISRPNLTFSTLTVSNMSPEDSSIYLCSVKATGEGYTFGSGTRLTVV.

The chain joins TRBV9 to TRBJ2-2; 9 nucleotides align to TRBD2. This CDR3 is built from 16 residues. Germline-derived CDR1 and CDR2 are SGDLS and YYNGEE. Trimming took 0 bases from V and 3 from J; bases not matched to a gene: 3. CDR3 sequence reads: CASSVGAGGYTGELFF. CDR3 coding DNA: TGTGCCAGCAGCGTAGGAGCGGGGGGATACACCGGGGAGCTGTTTTTT.

This chain links TRBV12-3 or TRBV12-4 with TRBJ1-1, with no clear D. The CDR3 runs to 12 residues. Trimming left V 6 bases short and J 10 bases short, with 15 bases between. The CDR3 nucleotides read TGTGCCAGCAGCTCCGGCGGCGGTGGAGCTTTCTTT. Protein sequence: CASSSGGGGAFF.

This clone was picked up a small number of times. The chain has TRBV9 and TRBJ2-5; a weak D match, TRBD2 (6 bases). The V end lost 0 bases, the J end lost 4 bases, and 13 bases lay between the germline ends. This CDR3 is 15 amino acids long. CDR1 and CDR2 from the germline V gene are SGDLS and YYNGEE. CDR3 in DNA: TGTGCCAGCAGCGTAGTGGAGGGTGCCGGAGAGACCCAGTACTTC. Translated, it gives CASSVVEGAGETQYF.

This sequence joins TRBV19 and TRBJ2-1; 8 positions match TRBD1. The CDR3 is 16 residues long. Germline V gene data show CDR1 as LNHDA and CDR2 as SQIVND (reference sequence). The V segment lost 5 bases and the J segment 0 bases; nucleotides outside the gene matches: 6. The CDR3, as DNA: TGTGCCAGTAGTCCTAGGACAGGGAGCTCCTACAATGAGCAGTTCTTC. This translates into CASSPRTGSSYNEQFF.

This rearrangement joins TRBV3-1 (or the pseudogene TRBV3-2) to TRBJ2-1, with 9 positions matching TRBD2. V trimming: 0 bases; J trimming: 7 bases; junction bases outside the gene matches: 10. Per germline, CDR1 LGHDT and CDR2 YNNKEL (reference sequence). CDR3 size: 17 residues. DNA for the CDR3: TGTGCCAGCAGCCAAGAGGCCTGGCGGGAGGGCCATAATGAGCAGTTCTTC. Encoded protein: CASSQEAWREGHNEQFF.

The chain uses TRBV28 and TRBJ1-2; D may be TRBD1 (6 bases). Trimming left V 3 bases short and J 8 bases short, with 19 bases between. The germline V gene encodes CDR1 MDHEN and CDR2 SYDVKM. CDR3 length equals 15 residues. Written as DNA, the CDR3 is TGTGCCAGCAGTTTTCGGAGCGCAGGGGTTGGGGGCTACACCTTC. It translates to CASSFRSAGVGGYTF.

J is TRBJ1-2 and V is TRBV7-9; D is uncertain. The germline V and J ends were trimmed by 3 bases and 5 bases, with 13 bases remaining between them. The CDR3 spans 14 residues. The germline V gene encodes CDR1 SEHNR and CDR2 FQNEAQ (reference sequence). The CDR3 loop is CASSFWTDSYGYTF. DNA for the CDR3: TGTGCCAGCAGCTTTTGGACGGACTCTTATGGCTACACCTTC.

J is TRBJ2-1 and V is TRBV6-2 or TRBV6-3, with a possible D match to TRBD2 (5 bases). The CDR3 sequence is 16 residues long. V was trimmed by 2 bases and J by 7 bases, leaving 18 bases between them. The germline V gene encodes CDR1 MNHEY and CDR2 SVGEGT. The CDR3 sequence is CASSYDARRLGNEQFF. The CDR3, as DNA: TGTGCCAGCAGTTACGATGCGAGGAGGTTAGGGAATGAGCAGTTCTTC.

The chain links TRBV5-1 to TRBJ2-5; 8 bases align to TRBD1. Germline CDR1 is SGHRS and CDR2 is YFSETQ. The CDR3 is 13 residues long. V shed 4 bases, J shed 6 bases, and the junction held 5 bases outside the gene matches. The CDR3 sequence is CASSLTGEKTQYF. CDR3 sequence (DNA): TGCGCCAGCAGCCTGACAGGGGAGAAGACCCAGTACTTC.

This chain links TRBV6-5 with TRBJ2-2; TRBD1 is a possible D gene (5 bases). The CDR3 runs 14 residues. Trimming removed 5 bases from V and 6 bases from J, with 13 bases in between. Germline CDR1 MNHEY, CDR2 SVGAGI. The CDR3 protein is CASSPDLGAGELFF. The CDR3 bases are TGTGCCAGCAGTCCGGACCTAGGGGCCGGGGAGCTGTTTTTT.

The chain carries TRBV3-1 (or the pseudogene TRBV3-2) and TRBJ2-7; 7 bases match TRBD1. This CDR3 is built from 13 residues. V shed 4 bases and J 3 bases; nucleotides not matched to a gene: 3. Per the germline V gene, CDR1 is LGHDT and CDR2 is YNNKEL (reference sequence). CDR3 coding DNA: TGTGCCAGCAGCCTAGGGACAGTCTACGAGCAGTACTTC. As protein: CASSLGTVYEQYF.

The chain joins TRBV19 to TRBJ1-3; TRBD1 agrees at 8 bases. Germline V gene data show CDR1 as LNHDA and CDR2 as SQIVND (reference sequence). The length of the CDR3 is 18 residues. V lost 7 bases to trimming and J lost 2 bases; unmatched junction nucleotides: 16. Here the CDR3 DNA reads TGTGCCAGTACCAACTTAGCGGGGGACAGGTCAACTGGAAACACCATATATTTT. Its protein is CASTNLAGDRSTGNTIYF.

A few counts support this clone. This chain connects TRBV4-3 to TRBJ1-4; 8 bases match TRBD1. Germline V gene lookup returns CDR1 LGHNA and CDR2 YSLEER. V gave up 5 bases and J gave up 0 bases; unmatched junction bases: 11. The CDR3 contains 18 residues. The CDR3, as DNA: TGCGCCAGCAGCTCCCGGACAGGGAGCGTTGCAACTAATGAAAAACTGTTTTTT. This gives the protein CASSSRTGSVATNEKLFF.

This chain links TRBV12-5 with TRBJ1-2, with a weak D call TRBD1 (6 bases). The CDR3 is made up of 14 amino acids. Trimming removed 2 bases at V and 9 bases at J, with 16 bases between. Germline V CDR1 and CDR2: LGHNT, FRNRAP. CDR3 protein: CASGLTTGTLSYTF. For the CDR3, the DNA is TGTGCTAGTGGTTTGACCACCGGGACATTGAGCTACACCTTC.

V is TRBV6-5 and J is TRBJ2-1, with 10 bases matching TRBD2. The CDR3 is made up of 15 amino acids. Germline V gives CDR1 MNHEY, CDR2 SVGAGI. With 0 bases clipped from V and 4 bases from J, the junction kept 0 bases outside the gene matches. The DNA for the CDR3 is TGTGCCAGCAGTTACTCTAGCGGGAGGTACAATGAGCAGTTCTTC. Translating it yields CASSYSSGRYNEQFF.

Comment on this clone: The same CDR3 also results from other DNA sequences found in this sample. The rearrangement uses TRBV19 and TRBJ2-7, with 8 nucleotides matching TRBD1. The germline gives CDR1 LNHDA, CDR2 SQIVND (reference sequence). J lost 3 bases, V lost 3 bases, and 1 base had no gene match. The CDR3 has 13 residues. In nucleotides, the CDR3 is TGTGCCAGTAGTATCGGACAGGGCTACGAGCAGTACTTC. This gives the protein CASSIGQGYEQYF. The full variable domain, completed using reference TRBV19 and TRBJ2-7, is DGGITQSPKYLFRKEGQNVTLSCEQNLNHDAMYWYRQDPGQGLRLIYYSQIVNDFQKGDIAEGYSVSREKKESFPLTVTSAQKNPTAFYLCASSIGQGYEQYFGPGTRLTVT.

The chain has TRBV6-5 and TRBJ1-3; maybe TRBD1 (6 bases). The CDR3 sequence is 15 residues long. Germline lookup yields CDR1 MNHEY and CDR2 SVGAGI. V was pared by 6 bases and J by 0 bases, with 12 bases between. This chain's CDR3 is CASSPTGRSGNTIYF. The CDR3 DNA follows: TGTGCCAGCAGCCCGACAGGCCGCTCTGGAAACACCATATATTTT.

This clone was observed once. The chain recombines TRBV19 with TRBJ2-7, with D maybe TRBD1 (6 bases). The V end was cut by 3 bases, the J end by 0 bases, with 15 bases between. Germline-derived CDR1 and CDR2 are LNHDA and SQIVND (reference sequence). The CDR3 length is 16 residues. The CDR3 nucleotides are TGTGCCAGTAGTATCTCTGGGACAAGAGCCTCCTACGAGCAGTACTTC. Protein sequence: CASSISGTRASYEQYF. Filled out from reference TRBV19 and TRBJ2-7, the complete variable domain reads DGGITQSPKYLFRKEGQNVTLSCEQNLNHDAMYWYRQDPGQGLRLIYYSQIVNDFQKGDIAEGYSVSREKKESFPLTVTSAQKNPTAFYLCASSISGTRASYEQYFGPGTRLTVT.

The chain employs TRBV19 and TRBJ1-2; D is uncertain. The CDR3 contains 13 residues. In germline, CDR1 is LNHDA, CDR2 SQIVND (reference sequence). The ends were cut back, 1 base at V and 5 bases at J, with 8 bases in the middle. The CDR3 DNA sequence: TGTGCCAGTAGTATAGGGCAGGATTATGGCTACACCTTC. Its translation is CASSIGQDYGYTF.

The gene calls are TRBV18 and TRBJ2-7, with D unresolved. The length of the CDR3 is 15 residues. Trimming left V 0 bases short and J 2 bases short, with 11 bases between. Germline V gene lookup returns CDR1 KGHSH and CDR2 LQKENI. CDR3 region: CASSPPANLAYEQYF. The CDR3 DNA follows: TGTGCCAGCTCACCACCGGCCAACCTAGCCTACGAGCAGTACTTC.

This chain uses TRBV19 with TRBJ2-7, with D perhaps matching TRBD1 (5 bases). Germline CDR1 LNHDA, CDR2 SQIVND (reference sequence). CDR3 length equals 14 residues. V dropped 1 base and J dropped 3 bases, with 10 bases sitting between them. The CDR3 DNA reads TGTGCCAGTAGTATAGGGGCAGGGCTCTACGAGCAGTACTTC. Residues: CASSIGAGLYEQYF.

The chain joins TRBV19 to TRBJ2-7; no clear D gene. The CDR3 is 13 amino acids. Trimming cost V 5 bases and J 4 bases, with 12 bases left between them. Germline-derived CDR1 and CDR2 are LNHDA and SQIVND (reference sequence). Here the CDR3 reads CASSWSQSYEQYF. In DNA form, the CDR3 reads TGTGCCAGTAGTTGGAGTCAGTCTTACGAGCAGTACTTC.